This is a list of T cell receptor beta chains from one sample in a study of T cell responses to AZD1222 COVID-19 vaccine. Libraries were prepared by immunoSEQ multiplex PCR; TCRdb keeps only in-frame clonotypes and omits some of them. The top ten hold around 1% of the sample, which has 200,000 or so clones, approximately 93% seen once. The sequencing here drew on peripheral blood, taken 28 days after the second AZD1222 dose. Receptor source: an adult who received the AZD1222 COVID-19 vaccine. Each CDR3 is given with its conserved first and last residue. Only some rows state a clone size, as once, few, many or a class for expanded clones.

v_call clone_size cdr3_aa
TRBV10-3 - CAISESLVVNTEAFF
TRBV2 - CASSGQKPNYGYTF
TRBV7-9 - CASSPGNRNTEAFF
TRBV19 - CASSISRTGRDEQFF
TRBV7-9 - CASSGSSYNSPLHF
TRBV7-9 - CASSSETGARAFF
TRBV7-9 - CASSLSTDDWTEAFF
TRBV24-1 - CATSDFTQSEQFF
TRBV19 - CASSQQANTEAFF
TRBV6-6 - CASRQRQGRNTEAFF
TRBV4-2 once CASSQAGGTGGRNEQYF
TRBV27 - CASSSYNSPLHF
TRBV6-2/TRBV6-3 - CASSYGDGALGQPQHF
TRBV5-4 - CASSSARGDGHNEQFF
TRBV7-3 - CASSLDGSYGYTF
TRBV4-1 - CASSQAGGEGEKLFF
TRBV19 - CASSLLGDQPQHF
TRBV30 - CAWSNAIQGYTEAFF
TRBV28 once CASRQPDSYEQYF
TRBV7-8 - CASSRIADSTDTQYF
TRBV6-5 - CASSYSPGGLNGELFF
TRBV12-3/TRBV12-4 - CASSRRGYTF
TRBV2 - CASSIGATNEKLFF
TRBV6-6 - CASSYGSGGRLNEQFF
TRBV7-9 - CASKGGAGNTIYF
TRBV28 once CAGGDDTGELFF
TRBV7-2 - CASSDWADPYEQYF
TRBV11-3 - CASSLAQDRGGNEQFF
TRBV5-4 - CASSPIRQGYHGYTF
TRBV30 few CAWSDQAPGYGYTF
TRBV28 once CASRLRGQPQHF
TRBV5-1 - CARSVGGGNQPQHF
TRBV5-1 - CASSYGGTDSGNTIYF
TRBV19 - CATAPGQGINYGYTF
TRBV2 - CASTETRSVGELFF
TRBV19 - CASSIGGLLDIQYF
TRBV18 - CASSPRSGVFTEAFF
TRBV28 - CASSLPGTSNSPLHF
TRBV7-3 - CASRTGERGEAFF
TRBV28 - CASRHGQGTSPLHF
TRBV12-5 - CASGIGGSPLHF
TRBV5-5 - CASSLGTVMPTVNEKLFF
TRBV6-5 once CASSYSMGLSTEAFF
TRBV7-9 - CASSAQGASTEAFF
TRBV28 once CASHVDRVLGNQPQHF
TRBV5-6 - CASSLHLQETQYF
TRBV30 - CAWALMVGQPQHF
TRBV6-5 - CASRRVGTEAFF
TRBV4-2 - CASSQGSGSYEQYF
TRBV4-1 - CASSQGVSYEQYF
TRBV18 - CASSVGTGVYQPQHF
TRBV6-5 - CASSTPLDRSYGYTF
TRBV18 - CASSPPASRQPYEQYF
TRBV5-1 - CASSLGATEETQYF
TRBV6-5 - CASRPTGIDEQYF